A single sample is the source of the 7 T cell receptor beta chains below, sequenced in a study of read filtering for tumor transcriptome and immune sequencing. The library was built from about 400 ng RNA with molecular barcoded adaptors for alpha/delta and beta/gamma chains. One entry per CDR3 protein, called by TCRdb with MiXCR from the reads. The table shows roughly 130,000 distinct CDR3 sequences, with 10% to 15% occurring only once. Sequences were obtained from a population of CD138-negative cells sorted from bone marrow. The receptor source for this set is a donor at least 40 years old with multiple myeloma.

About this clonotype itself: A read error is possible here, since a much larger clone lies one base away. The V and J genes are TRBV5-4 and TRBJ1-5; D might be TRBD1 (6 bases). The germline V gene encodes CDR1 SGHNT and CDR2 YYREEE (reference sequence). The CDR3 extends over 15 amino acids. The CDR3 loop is CASSFQGMGNQPRHF. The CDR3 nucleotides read TGTGCCAGCAGCTTTCAGGGGATGGGTAATCAGCCCCGGCATTTT.

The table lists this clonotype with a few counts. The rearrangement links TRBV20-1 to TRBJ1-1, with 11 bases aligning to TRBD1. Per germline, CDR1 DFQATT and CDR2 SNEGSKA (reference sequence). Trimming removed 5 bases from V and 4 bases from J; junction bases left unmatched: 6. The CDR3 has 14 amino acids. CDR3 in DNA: TGCAGTGCTGTCCCCGGGACAGGGGGCACTGAAGCTTTCTTT. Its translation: CSAVPGTGGTEAFF.

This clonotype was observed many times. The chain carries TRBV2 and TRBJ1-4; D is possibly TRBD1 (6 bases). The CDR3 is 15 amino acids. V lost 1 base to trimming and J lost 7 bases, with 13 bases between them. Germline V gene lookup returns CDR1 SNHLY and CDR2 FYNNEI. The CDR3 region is CASSEGGTWGEKLFF. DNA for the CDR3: TGTGCCAGCAGTGAAGGGGGGACATGGGGTGAAAAACTGTTTTTT. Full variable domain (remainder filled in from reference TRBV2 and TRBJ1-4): EPEVTQTPSHQVTQMGQEVILRCVPISNHLYFYWYRQILGQKVEFLVSFYNNEISEKSEIFDDQFSVERPDGSNFTLKIRSTKLEDSAMYFCASSEGGTWGEKLFFGSGTQLSVL.

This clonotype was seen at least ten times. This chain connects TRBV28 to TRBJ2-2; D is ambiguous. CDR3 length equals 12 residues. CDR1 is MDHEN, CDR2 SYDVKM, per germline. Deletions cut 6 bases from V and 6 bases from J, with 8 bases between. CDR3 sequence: CASRKAAGELFF. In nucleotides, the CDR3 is TGTGCCAGCAGGAAGGCGGCCGGGGAGCTGTTTTTT.

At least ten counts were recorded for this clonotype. The CDR3 spells CASSMGIKGEQFF. For the CDR3, the DNA is TGTGCCAGTAGTATGGGGATTAAGGGTGAGCAGTTCTTC. The chain carries TRBV19 and TRBJ2-1; no reliable D call. V dropped 3 bases and J dropped 9 bases, with 12 bases sitting between them. The CDR3 consists of 13 residues. Germline CDR1 is LNHDA and CDR2 is SQIVND (reference sequence).

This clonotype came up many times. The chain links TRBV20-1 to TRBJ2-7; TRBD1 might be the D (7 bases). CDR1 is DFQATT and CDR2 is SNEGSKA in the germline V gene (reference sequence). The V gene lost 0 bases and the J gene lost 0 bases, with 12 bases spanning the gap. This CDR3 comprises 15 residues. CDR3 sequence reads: CSARDQGGISYEQYF. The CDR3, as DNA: TGCAGTGCTAGAGATCAGGGGGGTATCTCCTACGAGCAGTACTTC.

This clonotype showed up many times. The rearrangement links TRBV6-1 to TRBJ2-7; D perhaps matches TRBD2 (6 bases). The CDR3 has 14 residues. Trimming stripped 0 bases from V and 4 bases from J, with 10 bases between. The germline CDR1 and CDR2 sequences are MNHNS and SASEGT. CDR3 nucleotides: TGTGCCAGCAGTGAAGCGAGGAGGGTTTACGAGCAGTACTTC. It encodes CASSEARRVYEQYF.